This T cell receptor (beta chain) emerged from a study of graft-versus-host responses after intestinal transplantation. A remark on this clone: Its antigen is not identified.

This table comes from immunoSEQ multiplex PCR, and its TCRdb copy is limited to in-frame clones, with some not included. The sample includes around 97,000 clones, roughly nine tenths seen only once; the top ten take approximately 0.18%. Sequencing was performed on unstimulated CD4+ T cells sorted from spleen or lymph node cells, taken before transplant. The TCR was taken from a human donor who was the organ donor for an intestinal transplant.

CDR3 in DNA: TGTGCCAGCAGCCCAAGGGGACAGGGGCGAATTTTGCCGTATGGCTACACCTTC. Its translation is CASSPRGQGRILPYGYTF. The chain uses TRBV7-3 and TRBJ1-2; TRBD1 matches at 10 bases. V shed 5 bases, J shed 5 bases, and the junction held 17 bases outside the gene matches. CDR1 is SGHTA and CDR2 is FQGTGA in the germline V gene. This CDR3 is built from 18 residues.